Included here is one T cell receptor beta chain sequence, with context. The antigen is undetermined. Germline lookup yields CDR1 MDHEN and CDR2 SYDVKM. Trimming removed 5 bases from V and 3 bases from J; junction bases left unmatched: 18. CDR3 length equals 18 residues. This entry is derived from a study of response to subunit inactivated influenza vaccine. TCRdb independently ran MiXCR on the RT-PCR reads; one entry per CDR3 protein. The sample has about 540,000 distinct CDR3 sequences, 12% to 15% seen once. Study observations and caveats: Each seasonal influenza vaccination, the authors suggested, recruits few new T cells.

This sequence originates from a man aged 45-60 years who received an inactivated influenza vaccine. V gene TRBV28 combines with J gene TRBJ2-7; 8 nucleotides align to TRBD2. The material was PBMCs from blood, obtained roughly 13 days after vaccination. Here the CDR3 DNA reads TGTGCCAGCAGTCCGGGGTATGCCGGGAGGGCCCCGGGCTACGAGCAGTACTTC. It translates to CASSPGYAGRAPGYEQYF.